This note documents a single T cell receptor beta chain sequence. The CDR3 has 16 residues. Germline assignment: CDR1 MNHEY and CDR2 SMNVEV (reference sequence). The V segment lost 2 bases and the J segment 3 bases; nucleotides outside the gene matches: 4. The record originates from a study of cytomegalovirus exposure and HLA in healthy donors. PCR involved 60 Vbeta and 13 Jbeta primers. Only in-frame clones appear in the TCRdb table, and some are missing; sequencing was by immunoSEQ multiplex PCR. The sample carries 100,000 to 130,000 clones, around three quarters recorded once. The specimen was PBMCs. V usage is TRBV27 and J usage is TRBJ2-3; TRBD2 matches 11 bases. The receptor was derived from a man aged 25 to 40 in good health and CMV-seronegative. CDR3 in DNA: TGTGCCAGCAGTTTACTTACTAGCGGGGGAACAGATACGCAGTATTTT. It specifies CASSLLTSGGTDTQYF.